These 28 T cell receptor beta chains were all obtained from the same sample, sequenced in a study of blood T cell repertoires in COVID-19. TCRdb's copy holds only in-frame clones and misses some; the assay was immunoSEQ multiplex PCR. The sample lists some 180,000 clones; 90% were seen once. The sequenced sample consisted of peripheral blood. The receptors were sampled from a man aged 45-65 years with acute or convalescent COVID-19.

The gene calls are TRBV20-1 and TRBJ2-5, with TRBD2 matching 10 bases. The CDR3 has 14 residues. With V trimmed by 3 bases and J by 5 bases, 6 bases remained unmatched. The germline CDR1 and CDR2 sequences are DFQATT and SNEGSKA (reference sequence). DNA of the CDR3: TGCAGTGCTAGTATAAGCGGGGGGGCGGAGACCCAGTACTTC. This gives the protein CSASISGGAETQYF.

The rearrangement joins TRBV6-2 or TRBV6-3 to TRBJ1-1; D gene ambiguous. The CDR3 is made up of 17 amino acids. Trimming removed 6 bases at V and 3 bases at J, with 23 bases between. Germline CDR1 and CDR2: MNHEY and SVGEGT. The DNA of the CDR3 is TGTGCCAGCAGCCACTCTTGGGTGTGGAGGCTTTACACTGAAGCTTTCTTT. Residues: CASSHSWVWRLYTEAFF.

This sequence joins TRBV5-1 and TRBJ2-3; 7 bases agree with TRBD1. The length of the CDR3 is 15 residues. From germline, CDR1 is SGHRS and CDR2 YFSETQ. Trimming cost V 4 bases and J 2 bases; bases outside gene matches: 7. The CDR3 loop reads CASSREQGPTDTQYF. CDR3 nucleotides: TGCGCCAGCAGCAGGGAACAGGGGCCCACAGATACGCAGTATTTT.

This clone came up a few times. The J gene is TRBJ1-4, the V gene TRBV29-1, with 7 bases fitting TRBD1. In germline, CDR1 is SQVTM, CDR2 ANQGSEA. The CDR3 consists of 12 residues. Losses at the gene ends were 6 bases for V and 3 bases for J; bases not matched to a gene: 1. The CDR3 DNA sequence: TGCAGCGTACAGGGGTCTAATGAAAAACTGTTTTTT. As protein: CSVQGSNEKLFF. Full variable domain (missing parts from reference TRBV29-1 and TRBJ1-4): SAVISQKPSRDICQRGTSLTIQCQVDSQVTMMFWYRQQPGQSLTLIATANQGSEATYESGFVIDKFPISRPNLTFSTLTVSNMSPEDSSIYLCSVQGSNEKLFFGSGTQLSVL.

This chain links TRBV7-2 with TRBJ1-3; TRBD1 matches 7 bases. V lost 2 bases, J lost 4 bases, and 5 bases stayed unmatched. The CDR3 loop spans 15 amino acids. Germline CDR1 reads SGHTA; CDR2 reads FQGNSA. DNA of the CDR3: TGTGCCAGCAGCTTAATGACAGGGCCAGGAAACACCATATATTTT. Translated: CASSLMTGPGNTIYF.

The CDR3 protein is CASSLSVIAATGELFF. CDR3 DNA sequence: TGCGCCAGCAGCTTGTCAGTTATAGCGGCCACCGGGGAGCTGTTTTTT. The V gene is TRBV5-1, the J gene TRBJ2-2; perhaps TRBD2 as D (6 bases). Germline CDR1 reads SGHRS; CDR2 reads YFSETQ. The CDR3 has 16 residues. V was trimmed by 1 base and J by 4 bases, leaving 14 bases between them.

This sequence joins TRBV3-1 (or the pseudogene TRBV3-2) and TRBJ1-1, with 8 bases that match TRBD1. From germline, CDR1 is LGHDT and CDR2 YNNKEL (reference sequence). The CDR3 totals 16 residues. Germline trimming cut 2 bases from V and 5 bases from J; bases unmatched to any gene: 10. CDR3 sequence: CASSQSVGRGLTEAFF. CDR3 nucleotide sequence: TGTGCCAGCAGCCAATCCGTGGGCAGGGGGCTAACTGAAGCTTTCTTT.

The genes are TRBV6-5 and TRBJ1-3; tentatively, D is TRBD1 (6 bases). The V gene's germline CDR1 is MNHEY and CDR2 SVGAGI. The CDR3 contains 14 residues. The V and J ends lost 5 bases and 5 bases respectively, with 13 bases between them. CDR3 residues: CASSTRGRRNTIYF. The DNA of the CDR3 is TGTGCCAGCAGTACGCGGGGGCGGAGAAACACCATATATTTT.

This clone was seen a few times. This chain joins TRBV30 and TRBJ2-1; 7 bases fit TRBD2. CDR3 size: 12 residues. V shed 7 bases, J shed 12 bases, and the junction held 12 bases outside the gene matches. Germline CDR1 GTSNPN, CDR2 SVGIG (reference sequence). CDR3: CALEWGGGAQFF. Here the CDR3 DNA reads TGTGCCTTGGAGTGGGGGGGAGGGGCGCAGTTCTTC.

DNA for the CDR3: TGTGCCACCAGCGACCCCGCAAAGACAGGGAATGATGAGCAGTTCTTC. It codes for CATSDPAKTGNDEQFF. The chain combines TRBV24-1 with TRBJ2-1, with 7 positions matching TRBD1. The germline CDR1 and CDR2 sequences are KGHDR and SFDVKD. There are 16 residues in the CDR3. The V segment lost 7 bases and the J segment 8 bases; nucleotides outside the gene matches: 16.

This rearrangement joins TRBV28 to TRBJ2-7; possibly TRBD1 for D (6 bases). Germline-derived CDR1 and CDR2 are MDHEN and SYDVKM. CDR3 size: 13 residues. V shed 2 bases and J shed 7 bases, with 12 bases lying between them. The CDR3 loop is CASSLTGLREQYV. CDR3 DNA: TGTGCCAGCAGTTTAACAGGGCTTAGGGAGCAGTACGTC.

This rearrangement joins TRBV3-1 (or the pseudogene TRBV3-2) to TRBJ1-1; D not certain. The V and J ends lost 1 base and 7 bases respectively, with 4 bases between them. The CDR3 is 11 amino acids. Germline lookup yields CDR1 LGHDT and CDR2 YNNKEL (reference sequence). The CDR3 is CASSQAGEAFF. The CDR3 DNA reads TGTGCCAGCAGCCAAGCGGGTGAAGCTTTCTTT.

V and J are TRBV7-5 and TRBJ2-7; the table's D gene call, TRBD1, was not cross checked with the DNA. TRBV7-5 is a listed pseudogene. CDR3 length equals 9 residues. CDR3 in amino acids: CVNSYEQYF. Written as DNA, the CDR3 is TGTGTCAACAGCTACGAGCAGTACTTC.

This clone occurred once. V usage is TRBV7-2 and J usage is TRBJ2-2, with D perhaps matching TRBD1 (9 bases). The CDR3 has 17 residues. The V end lost 6 bases, the J end lost 8 bases, and 25 bases lay between the germline ends. From germline, CDR1 is SGHTA and CDR2 FQGNSA. The CDR3, as DNA: TGTGCCAGCAGACCGGGAGGGCAACAGGGGGCTATAGGGGAGCTGTTTTTT. Its translation is CASRPGGQQGAIGELFF.

The rearrangement links TRBV5-8 to TRBJ1-1, with unresolved D. The CDR3 runs 13 residues. Germline lookup yields CDR1 SGHTS and CDR2 YDEGEE. Trimming took 6 bases from V and 5 from J, leaving 14 bases between them. The CDR3 here is CASTWTGFTEAFF. CDR3 bases: TGTGCCAGCACCTGGACGGGGTTTACTGAAGCTTTCTTT.

This clone was counted a single time. The chain combines TRBV20-1 with TRBJ2-2, with D uncertain. CDR1 DFQATT and CDR2 SNEGSKA come from the germline V gene (reference sequence). The CDR3 has 11 amino acids. Trimming pared 3 bases from V and 8 bases from J, leaving 7 bases between. CDR3 DNA: TGCAGTGCTAGCCCCTATGGGGAGCTGTTTTTT. This gives the protein CSASPYGELFF.

The chain is built from TRBV5-1 and TRBJ1-1, with 7 bases fitting TRBD1. The CDR3 is 14 residues long. The germline V gene has CDR1 SGHRS and CDR2 YFSETQ. V gave up 4 bases and J gave up 4 bases; unmatched junction bases: 7. The chain's CDR3 is CASSPTGAVTEAFF. The CDR3 coding sequence is TGCGCCAGCAGCCCTACAGGGGCGGTCACTGAAGCTTTCTTT.

V and J are TRBV19 and TRBJ2-5; tentatively, D is TRBD1 (8 bases). CDR1 LNHDA and CDR2 SQIVND come from the germline V gene (reference sequence). The CDR3 totals 16 residues. V shed 9 bases and J shed 3 bases, with 23 bases lying between them. Here the CDR3 reads CASQQGGAQGEETQYF. CDR3 in DNA: TGTGCCAGCCAACAGGGGGGGGCACAGGGGGAAGAGACCCAGTACTTC.

The chain uses TRBV5-6 and TRBJ2-1; D gene uncertain. The CDR3 has 14 amino acids. Germline V lookup: CDR1 SGHDT, CDR2 YYEEEE. V shed 4 bases and J shed 3 bases, with 11 bases lying between them. The chain's CDR3 is CASSLRGYYNEQFF. Here the CDR3 DNA reads TGTGCCAGCAGCCTTAGAGGATACTACAATGAGCAGTTCTTC.

The J gene is TRBJ1-5, the V gene TRBV3-1 (or the pseudogene TRBV3-2); D gene ambiguous. Looked up from germline, CDR1 is LGHDT and CDR2 is YNNKEL (reference sequence). The germline V and J ends were trimmed by 5 bases and 6 bases, with 11 bases remaining between them. The CDR3 contains 13 residues. CDR3 sequence reads: CASSFTTSQPQHF. CDR3 in DNA: TGTGCCAGCAGCTTTACGACTAGTCAGCCCCAGCATTTT.

The chain has TRBV27 and TRBJ1-2; 7 positions match TRBD1. V lost 6 bases to trimming and J lost 1 base; unmatched junction nucleotides: 5. Germline V lookup: CDR1 MNHEY, CDR2 SMNVEV (reference sequence). The CDR3 loop spans 14 amino acids. CDR3: CASRPSGGNYGYTF. As DNA, the CDR3 is TGTGCCAGCAGACCTTCAGGGGGTAACTATGGCTACACCTTC.

This clone turned up a few times. The chain links TRBV4-2 to TRBJ1-5; 9 nucleotides line up with TRBD1. Germline lookup yields CDR1 LGHNA and CDR2 YNFKEQ. Trimming removed 0 bases from V and 0 bases from J; junction bases left unmatched: 3. The CDR3 contains 17 residues. CDR3 residues: CASSQEDRGGSNQPQHF. The CDR3 coding sequence is TGTGCCAGCAGCCAAGAGGACAGGGGAGGTAGCAATCAGCCCCAGCATTTT.

The CDR3 DNA follows: TGCGCCAGCAGCAGCCGGACAGGGGGCTCGACTGAAGCTTTCTTT. This gives the protein CASSSRTGGSTEAFF. The gene calls are TRBV5-1 and TRBJ1-1; 11 bases agree with TRBD1. CDR3 length: 15 residues. V shed 4 bases and J 5 bases; nucleotides not matched to a gene: 7. CDR1 and CDR2 from the germline V gene are SGHRS and YFSETQ.

This clone was picked up a small number of times. The V and J genes are TRBV3-1 (or the pseudogene TRBV3-2) and TRBJ2-7; tentatively, D is TRBD2 (6 bases). V lost 8 bases to trimming and J lost 1 base, with 15 bases between them. The CDR3 loop spans 14 amino acids. Per the germline V gene, CDR1 is LGHDT and CDR2 is YNNKEL (reference sequence). The CDR3 is CASSAQRVSYEQYF. As DNA, the CDR3 is TGTGCCAGCTCGGCCCAGCGGGTATCCTACGAGCAGTACTTC.

The chain links TRBV19 to TRBJ1-1; D call uncertain. Trimming pared 4 bases from V and 3 bases from J, leaving 12 bases between. Germline lookup yields CDR1 LNHDA and CDR2 SQIVND (reference sequence). The CDR3 runs to 14 residues. CDR3 DNA sequence: TGTGCCAGTAGTACAAATGAGGGTTACACTGAAGCTTTCTTT. Translated, it gives CASSTNEGYTEAFF.

The chain uses TRBV30 and TRBJ1-2; weak D call: TRBD1 (5 bases). CDR1 and CDR2 (germline): GTSNPN, SVGIG (reference sequence). This CDR3 has 13 residues. V shed 2 bases and J shed 4 bases, with 11 bases lying between them. The CDR3 DNA sequence: TGTGCCTGGAGTTTTTCGGGGGGCTATGGCTACACCTTC. Its protein is CAWSFSGGYGYTF.

The genes are TRBV15 and TRBJ1-1; D unresolved. V was clipped by 2 bases and J by 5 bases, with 9 bases between them. The CDR3 contains 13 residues. The V gene's germline CDR1 is LNHNV and CDR2 YYDKDF (reference sequence). CDR3 bases: TGTGCCACCAGCAGAACACCCCGAACTGAAGCTTTCTTT. Translation: CATSRTPRTEAFF.

The chain carries TRBV27 and TRBJ2-3; D gene unclear. Germline V CDR1 and CDR2: MNHEY, SMNVEV (reference sequence). CDR3 length: 13 residues. Trimming stripped 2 bases from V and 6 bases from J, with 9 bases between. The CDR3 sequence is CASSLRRRDTQYF. The CDR3 DNA sequence: TGTGCCAGCAGTTTAAGGCGGCGCGATACGCAGTATTTT.